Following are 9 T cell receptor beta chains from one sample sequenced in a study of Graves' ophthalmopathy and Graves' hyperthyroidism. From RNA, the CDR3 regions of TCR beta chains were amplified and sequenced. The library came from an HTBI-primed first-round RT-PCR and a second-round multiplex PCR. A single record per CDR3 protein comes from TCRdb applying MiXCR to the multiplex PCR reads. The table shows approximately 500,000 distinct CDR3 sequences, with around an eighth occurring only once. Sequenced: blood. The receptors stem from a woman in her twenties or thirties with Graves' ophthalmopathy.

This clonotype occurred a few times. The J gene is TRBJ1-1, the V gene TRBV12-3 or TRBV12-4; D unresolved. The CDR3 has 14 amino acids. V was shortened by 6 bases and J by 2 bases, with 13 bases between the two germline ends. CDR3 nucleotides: TGTGCCAGCAGCAAGAGGTATCGCAACACTGAAGCTTTCTTT. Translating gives CASSKRYRNTEAFF.

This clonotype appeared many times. Here the CDR3 reads CAIRDRENIQYF. The CDR3, as DNA: TGTGCCATCAGGGACAGGGAGAACATTCAGTACTTC. V is TRBV10-3 and J is TRBJ2-4; 8 bases are a match to TRBD1. CDR3 length equals 12 residues. The junction had 2 bases not matched to a gene; V was cut back by 6 bases and J by 7 bases. CDR1 ENHRY and CDR2 SYGVKD come from the germline V gene.

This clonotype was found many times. The CDR3 here is CASSYSKGYEQYF. As DNA, the CDR3 is TGTGCCAGCAGTTACTCGAAAGGATACGAGCAGTACTTC. This chain uses TRBV6-5 with TRBJ2-7; D remains ambiguous. Trimming shortened V by 0 bases and J by 4 bases, and 7 bases separated the two germline ends. The CDR3 spans 13 residues. Germline V gives CDR1 MNHEY, CDR2 SVGAGI.

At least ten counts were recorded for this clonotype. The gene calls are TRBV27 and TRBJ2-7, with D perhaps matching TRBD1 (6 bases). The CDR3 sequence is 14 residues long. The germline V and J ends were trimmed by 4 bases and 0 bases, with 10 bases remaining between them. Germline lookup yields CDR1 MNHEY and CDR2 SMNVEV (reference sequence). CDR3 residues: CASSSGDRSYEQYF. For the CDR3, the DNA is TGTGCCAGCAGTTCAGGGGACCGCTCCTACGAGCAGTACTTC.

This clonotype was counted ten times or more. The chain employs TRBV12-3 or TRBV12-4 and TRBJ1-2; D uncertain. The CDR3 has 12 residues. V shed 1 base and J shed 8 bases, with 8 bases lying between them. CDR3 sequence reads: CASSLGVKGYTF. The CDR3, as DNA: TGTGCCAGCAGTTTAGGGGTTAAAGGCTACACCTTC.

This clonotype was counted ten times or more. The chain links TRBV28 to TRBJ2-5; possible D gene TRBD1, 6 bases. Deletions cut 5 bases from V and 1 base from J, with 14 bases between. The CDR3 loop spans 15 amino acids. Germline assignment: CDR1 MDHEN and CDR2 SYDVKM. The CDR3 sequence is CASSSDRRIQETQYF. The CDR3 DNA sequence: TGTGCCAGCAGTAGCGACAGGCGAATCCAAGAGACCCAGTACTTC.

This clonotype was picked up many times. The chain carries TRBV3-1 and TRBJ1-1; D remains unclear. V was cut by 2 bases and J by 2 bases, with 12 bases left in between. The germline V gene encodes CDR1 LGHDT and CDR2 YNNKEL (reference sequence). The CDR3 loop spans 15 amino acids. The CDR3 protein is CASSQWGPTNTEAFF. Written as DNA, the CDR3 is TGTGCCAGCAGCCAATGGGGTCCAACTAACACTGAAGCTTTCTTT.

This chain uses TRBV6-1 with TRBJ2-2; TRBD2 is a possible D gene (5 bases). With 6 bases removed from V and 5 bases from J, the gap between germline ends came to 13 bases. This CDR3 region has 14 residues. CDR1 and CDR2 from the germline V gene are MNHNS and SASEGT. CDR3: CASREWTGTGELFF. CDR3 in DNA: TGTGCCAGCAGGGAATGGACGGGGACCGGGGAGCTGTTTTTT.

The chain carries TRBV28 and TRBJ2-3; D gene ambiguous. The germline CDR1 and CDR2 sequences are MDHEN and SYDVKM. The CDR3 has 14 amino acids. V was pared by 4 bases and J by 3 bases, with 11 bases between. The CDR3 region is CASSSLGRTDTQYF. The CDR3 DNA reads TGTGCCAGCAGTTCCCTCGGCAGGACAGATACGCAGTATTTT.